One T cell receptor beta chain is described in this entry. HIV-negative, healthy adults without recent acute infections or vaccinations were the donors. Only Caucasian adults living in Nashville, Tennessee made up the donor group. Researchers drew on about 90 million PBMCs for genomic DNA from unsorted samples. These data come from a study of shared clonotypes between healthy human individuals. Genomic DNA (from each subset) was split evenly across several immunoSEQ plates. Some clones are missing from TCRdb's copy, which holds only in-frame ones; the method was immunoSEQ multiplex PCR. The repertoire holds about half a million clones, approximately 80% seen once, with around 12% in the top ten. From germline, CDR1 is KGHSH and CDR2 LQKENI. The J segment lost 2 bases and the V segment lost 3 bases, leaving 4 bases of the junction unmatched. This CDR3 contains 15 residues.

This clonotype was obtained from a woman between 40 and 50 years old in good health. Some clones in this sample may be carry-over from other donors' samples. The rearrangement uses TRBV18 and TRBJ2-7; 10 bases map to TRBD1. The sequencing input was PBMCs. The CDR3 spells CASSPGTGEPYEQYF. In nucleotides, the CDR3 is TGTGCCAGCTCACCTGGGACAGGGGAACCCTACGAGCAGTACTTC.